This TCR beta chain emerged from a study of shared clonotypes between healthy human individuals. For the study at large: Donors had three CD4 naive, three CD4 memory, two CD8 naive and one CD8 memory plate apiece. Findings and limits, study-wide: The diversity represented, both genetic and in exposure history, was limited by few donors. Sorted-subset samples were not fully sequenced, rarefaction indicated.

The table came from immunoSEQ multiplex PCR; TCRdb's copy has only in-frame clones and leaves some out. The data contain a few million clones, more than 85% of them singletons. Points on this clone: Its antigen is currently unknown.

The germline gives CDR1 SEHNR, CDR2 FQNEAQ (reference sequence). The V end lost 2 bases, the J end lost 4 bases, and 11 bases lay between the germline ends. This CDR3 comprises 14 residues. The receptor comes from a man younger than 35 in good health. Some clones in this sample may be carry-over from other donors' samples. Source material: naive CD4+ T cells from PBMCs. The subset was: CD45RA+ positively selected. This chain links TRBV7-9 with TRBJ2-5; D is possibly TRBD1 (5 bases). The CDR3 nucleotides are TGTGCCAGCAGCTTAACGGCAGGGTCAGAGACCCAGTACTTC. It specifies CASSLTAGSETQYF. The variable domain in full, completed from reference TRBV7-9 and TRBJ2-5, reads DTGVSQNPRHKITKRGQNVTFRCDPISEHNRLYWYRQTLGQGPEFLTYFQNEAQLEKSRLLSDRFSAERPKGSFSTLEIQRTEQGDSAMYLCASSLTAGSETQYFGPGTRLLVL.